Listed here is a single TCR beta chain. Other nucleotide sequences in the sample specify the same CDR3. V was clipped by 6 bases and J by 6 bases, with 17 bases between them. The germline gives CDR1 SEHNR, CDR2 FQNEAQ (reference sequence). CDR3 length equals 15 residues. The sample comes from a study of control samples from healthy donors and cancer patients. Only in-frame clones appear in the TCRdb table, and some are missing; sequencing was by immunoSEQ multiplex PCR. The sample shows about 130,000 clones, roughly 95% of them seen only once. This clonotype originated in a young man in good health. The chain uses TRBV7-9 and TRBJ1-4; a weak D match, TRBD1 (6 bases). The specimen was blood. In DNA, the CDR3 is TGTGCCAGCAGTCAAGCAGGGGCGAAAGATGAAAAACTGTTTTTT. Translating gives CASSQAGAKDEKLFF.